The TCR beta chain described here comes from a study of CD8 T cells in ankylosing spondylitis. This clonotype was detected many times. No antigen is known for it. Each TCR beta library was made by quantitative 5'-RACE that incorporated molecular barcodes. TCRdb redid the calling of the 5' RACE reads with MiXCR, one entry per CDR3 protein. This table holds under 150,000 distinct CDR3 sequences, around 10% found once. Deletions cut 3 bases from V and 6 bases from J, with 12 bases between. Germline CDR1 MNHEY, CDR2 SMNVEV (reference sequence). This CDR3 has 14 amino acids. The study's findings and limits: A TCR beta motif of several highly homologous variants seemed to mark ankylosing spondylitis blood. It was reported that disease-linked clones were significantly enriched in matched ankylosing spondylitis synovial fluid.

The specimen was blood, either unsorted or a sorted T cell fraction (not recorded which). This TCR came from a female donor with ankylosing spondylitis or in good health (not recorded which). V usage is TRBV27 and J usage is TRBJ1-5; D not certain. The CDR3 nucleotides are TGTGCCAGCAGTTTTAGCATCATGGGTCAGCCCCAGCATTTT. Its translation is CASSFSIMGQPQHF.